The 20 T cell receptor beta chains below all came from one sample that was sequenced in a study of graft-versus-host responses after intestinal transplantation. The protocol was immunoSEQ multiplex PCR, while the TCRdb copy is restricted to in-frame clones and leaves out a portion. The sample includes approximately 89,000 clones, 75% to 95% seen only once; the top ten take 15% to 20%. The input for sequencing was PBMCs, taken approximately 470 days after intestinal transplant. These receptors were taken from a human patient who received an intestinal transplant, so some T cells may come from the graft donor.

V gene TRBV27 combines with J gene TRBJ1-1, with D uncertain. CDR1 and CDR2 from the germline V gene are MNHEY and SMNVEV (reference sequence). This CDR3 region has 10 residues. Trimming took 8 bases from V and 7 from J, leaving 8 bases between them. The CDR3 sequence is CASPRGEAFF. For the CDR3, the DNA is TGTGCCAGCCCCCGGGGTGAAGCTTTCTTT.

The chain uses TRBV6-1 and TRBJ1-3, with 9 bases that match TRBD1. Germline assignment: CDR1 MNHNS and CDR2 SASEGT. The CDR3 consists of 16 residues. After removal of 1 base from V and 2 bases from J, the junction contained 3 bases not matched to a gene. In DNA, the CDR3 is TGTGCCAGCAGTGAAGGACAGGGGGTCACTGGAAACACCATATATTTT. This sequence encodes CASSEGQGVTGNTIYF.

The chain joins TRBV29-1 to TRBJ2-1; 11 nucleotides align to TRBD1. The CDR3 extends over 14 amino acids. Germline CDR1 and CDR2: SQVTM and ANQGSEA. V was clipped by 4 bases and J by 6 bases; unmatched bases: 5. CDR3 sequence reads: CSVGPGQGGNEQFF. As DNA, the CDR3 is TGCAGCGTTGGACCGGGACAGGGGGGCAATGAGCAGTTCTTC.

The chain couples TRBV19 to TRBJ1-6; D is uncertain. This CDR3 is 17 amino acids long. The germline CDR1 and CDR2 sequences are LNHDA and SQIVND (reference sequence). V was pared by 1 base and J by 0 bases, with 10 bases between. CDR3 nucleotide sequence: TGTGCCAGTAGTATAGTTACAAGGAGCTCCTATAATTCACCCCTCCACTTT. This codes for CASSIVTRSSYNSPLHF. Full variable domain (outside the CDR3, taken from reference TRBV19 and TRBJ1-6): DGGITQSPKYLFRKEGQNVTLSCEQNLNHDAMYWYRQDPGQGLRLIYYSQIVNDFQKGDIAEGYSVSREKKESFPLTVTSAQKNPTAFYLCASSIVTRSSYNSPLHFGNGTRLTVT.

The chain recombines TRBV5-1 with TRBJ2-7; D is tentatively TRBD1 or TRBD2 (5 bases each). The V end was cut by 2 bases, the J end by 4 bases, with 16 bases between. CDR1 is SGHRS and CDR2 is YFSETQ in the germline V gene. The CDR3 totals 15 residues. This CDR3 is CASSLEWDGNYEQYF. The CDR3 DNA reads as TGCGCCAGCAGCTTAGAATGGGACGGGAATTACGAGCAGTACTTC.

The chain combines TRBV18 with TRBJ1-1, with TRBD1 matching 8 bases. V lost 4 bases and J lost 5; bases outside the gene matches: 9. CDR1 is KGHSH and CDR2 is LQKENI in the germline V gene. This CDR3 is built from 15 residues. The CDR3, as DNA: TGTGCCAGCTCACGTTCGTACAGGGGGATGACTGAAGCTTTCTTT. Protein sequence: CASSRSYRGMTEAFF.

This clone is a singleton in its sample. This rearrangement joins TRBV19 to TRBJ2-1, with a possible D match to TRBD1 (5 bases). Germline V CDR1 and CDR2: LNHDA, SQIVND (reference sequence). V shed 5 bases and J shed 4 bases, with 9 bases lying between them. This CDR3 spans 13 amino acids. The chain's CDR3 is CASSLDSYNEQFF. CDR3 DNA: TGTGCCAGTAGTCTCGACAGTTACAATGAGCAGTTCTTC. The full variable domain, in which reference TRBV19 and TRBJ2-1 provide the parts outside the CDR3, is DGGITQSPKYLFRKEGQNVTLSCEQNLNHDAMYWYRQDPGQGLRLIYYSQIVNDFQKGDIAEGYSVSREKKESFPLTVTSAQKNPTAFYLCASSLDSYNEQFFGPGTRLTVL.

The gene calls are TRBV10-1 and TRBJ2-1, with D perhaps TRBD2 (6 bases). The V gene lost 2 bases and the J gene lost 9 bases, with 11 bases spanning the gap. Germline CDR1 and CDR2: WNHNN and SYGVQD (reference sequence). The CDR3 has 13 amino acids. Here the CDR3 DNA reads TGCGCCAGCAGTGAGGTCCCCGGGGGTGAGCAGTTCTTC. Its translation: CASSEVPGGEQFF.

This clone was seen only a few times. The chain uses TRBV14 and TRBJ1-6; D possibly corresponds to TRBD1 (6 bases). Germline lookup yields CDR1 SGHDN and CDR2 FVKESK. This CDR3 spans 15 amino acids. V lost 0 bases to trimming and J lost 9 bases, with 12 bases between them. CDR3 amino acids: CASSQDLGASSPLHF. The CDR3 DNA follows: TGTGCCAGCAGCCAAGATTTGGGGGCTAGTTCACCCCTCCACTTT.

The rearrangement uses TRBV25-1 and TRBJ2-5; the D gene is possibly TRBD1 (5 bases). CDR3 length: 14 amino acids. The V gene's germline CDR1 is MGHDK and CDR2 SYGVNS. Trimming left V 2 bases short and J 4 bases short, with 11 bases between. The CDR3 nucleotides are TGTGCCAGCAGTGAAGTATACCAGGGAGAGACCCAGTACTTC. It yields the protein CASSEVYQGETQYF.

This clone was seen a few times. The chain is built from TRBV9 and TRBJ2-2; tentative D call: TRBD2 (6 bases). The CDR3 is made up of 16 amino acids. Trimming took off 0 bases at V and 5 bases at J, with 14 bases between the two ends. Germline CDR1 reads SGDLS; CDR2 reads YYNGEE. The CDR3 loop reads CASSVDAGAGTGELFF. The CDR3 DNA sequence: TGTGCCAGCAGCGTAGACGCCGGGGCGGGGACCGGGGAGCTGTTTTTT.

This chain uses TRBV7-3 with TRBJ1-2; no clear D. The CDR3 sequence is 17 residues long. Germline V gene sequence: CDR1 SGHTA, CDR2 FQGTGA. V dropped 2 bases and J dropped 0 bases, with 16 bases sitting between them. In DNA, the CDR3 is TGTGCCAGCAGCTTATGGGGAGGCATTTCAGCTAACTATGGCTACACCTTC. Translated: CASSLWGGISANYGYTF.

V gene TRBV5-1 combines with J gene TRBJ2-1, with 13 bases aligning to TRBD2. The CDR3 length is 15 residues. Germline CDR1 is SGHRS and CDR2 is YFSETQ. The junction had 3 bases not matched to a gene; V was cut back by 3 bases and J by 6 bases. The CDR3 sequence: CASSYGLAGVNEQFF. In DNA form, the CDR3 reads TGCGCCAGCAGCTACGGACTAGCGGGGGTCAATGAGCAGTTCTTC.

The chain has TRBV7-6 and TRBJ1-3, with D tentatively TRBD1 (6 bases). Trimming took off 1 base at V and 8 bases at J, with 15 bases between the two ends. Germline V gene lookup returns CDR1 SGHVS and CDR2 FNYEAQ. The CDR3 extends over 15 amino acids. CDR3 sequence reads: CASSLGPQGWDTIYF. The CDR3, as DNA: TGTGCCAGCAGCTTAGGACCACAGGGTTGGGACACCATATATTTT.

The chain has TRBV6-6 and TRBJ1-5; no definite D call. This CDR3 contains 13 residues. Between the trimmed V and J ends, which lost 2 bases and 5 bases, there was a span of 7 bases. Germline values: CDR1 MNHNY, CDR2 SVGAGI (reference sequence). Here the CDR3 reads CASSYEGYQPQHF. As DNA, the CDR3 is TGTGCCAGCAGTTACGAGGGATATCAGCCCCAGCATTTT.

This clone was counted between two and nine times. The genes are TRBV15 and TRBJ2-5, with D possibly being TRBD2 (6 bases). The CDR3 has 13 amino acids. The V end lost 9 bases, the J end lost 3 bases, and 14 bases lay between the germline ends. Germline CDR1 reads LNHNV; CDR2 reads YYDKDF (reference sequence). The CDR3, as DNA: TGTGCCACATGTCGGGGGATGGAAGAGACCCAGTACTTC. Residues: CATCRGMEETQYF.

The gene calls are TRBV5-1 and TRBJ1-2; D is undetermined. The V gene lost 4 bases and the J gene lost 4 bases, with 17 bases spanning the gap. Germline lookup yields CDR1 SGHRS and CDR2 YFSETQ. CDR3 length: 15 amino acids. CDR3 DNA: TGCGCCAGCAGCCCCGGGGAGTCCTACACCTATGGCTACACCTTC. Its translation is CASSPGESYTYGYTF.

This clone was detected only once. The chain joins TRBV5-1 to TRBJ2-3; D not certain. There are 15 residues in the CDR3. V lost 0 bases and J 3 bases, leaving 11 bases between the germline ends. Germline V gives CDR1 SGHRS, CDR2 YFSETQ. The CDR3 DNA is TGCGCCAGCAGCTTGGGAGTAAGTTCGACAGATACGCAGTATTTT. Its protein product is CASSLGVSSTDTQYF.

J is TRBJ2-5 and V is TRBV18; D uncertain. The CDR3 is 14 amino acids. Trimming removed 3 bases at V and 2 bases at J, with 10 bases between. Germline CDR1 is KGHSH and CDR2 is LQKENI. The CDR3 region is CASSPRGVQETQYF. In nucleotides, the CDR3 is TGTGCCAGCTCACCCCGTGGGGTTCAAGAGACCCAGTACTTC.

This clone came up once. This chain's CDR3 is CASSTSLAGDRTDTQYF. DNA for the CDR3: TGTGCCAGCAGCACATCCCTAGCGGGGGACCGCACAGATACGCAGTATTTT. The genes are TRBV11-1 and TRBJ2-3, with 10 bases that match TRBD2. Germline trimming cut 5 bases from V and 1 base from J; bases unmatched to any gene: 9. CDR1 and CDR2 (germline): SGHAT, FQDESV (reference sequence). This CDR3 has 17 amino acids.